Sequencing of this TCR beta chain was carried out in a study of shared clonotypes between healthy human individuals. Assay: immunoSEQ multiplex PCR; the TCRdb copy retains only in-frame clones and omits some. This sample has 190,000 or so clones, with over 50% found just once. To note about this clone: Antigen specificity is unknown.

Into CD45RA+ naive and CD45RA-negative memory subsets, the CD4+ cells were split. The CDR3 is made up of 13 amino acids. CDR1 is SNHLY, CDR2 FYNNEI, per germline. The ends were cut back, 4 bases at V and 6 bases at J, with 13 bases in the middle. Study-level findings and limits: Sampling covered blood only; tissue repertoires likely differ. How much donors shared clonotypes was expected to be affected by sequencing depth. Richness estimates generally favored naive over memory subsets.

V gene TRBV2 combines with J gene TRBJ2-7; no reliable D call. Material for sequencing was memory CD4+ T cells sorted from blood. Subset of the sample: CD45RA-negative fraction. This clonotype originated in a man between 25 and 39 years old in good health. CDR3 region: CASSVKVLVEQYF. The CDR3 nucleotides read TGTGCCAGCAGTGTGAAGGTTTTGGTCGAGCAGTACTTC.